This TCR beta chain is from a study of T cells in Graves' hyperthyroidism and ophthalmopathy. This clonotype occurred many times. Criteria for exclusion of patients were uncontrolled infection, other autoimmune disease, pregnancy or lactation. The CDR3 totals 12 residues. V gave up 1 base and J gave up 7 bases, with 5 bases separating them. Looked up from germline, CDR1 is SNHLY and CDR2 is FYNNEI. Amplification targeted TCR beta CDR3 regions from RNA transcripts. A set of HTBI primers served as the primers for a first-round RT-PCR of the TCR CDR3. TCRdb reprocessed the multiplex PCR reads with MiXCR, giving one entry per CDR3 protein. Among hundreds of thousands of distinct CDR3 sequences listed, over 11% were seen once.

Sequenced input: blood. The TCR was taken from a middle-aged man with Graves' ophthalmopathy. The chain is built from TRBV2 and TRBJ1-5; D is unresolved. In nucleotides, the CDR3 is TGTGCCAGCAGTGAAGGGGTGCAGCCCCAGCATTTT. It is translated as CASSEGVQPQHF.